This T cell receptor (beta chain) originates from a study of response to subunit inactivated influenza vaccine. TCRdb redid the calling of the RT-PCR reads with MiXCR, one entry per CDR3 protein. The table lists approximately 250,000 distinct CDR3 sequences, 10% to 15% of them singletons. Study-wide results and limits: It was the authors' suggestion that each seasonal influenza vaccination recruits few new T cells.

Concerning this clonotype: The target antigen is unknown.

The CDR3 totals 15 residues. Germline V CDR1 and CDR2: MDHEN, SYDVKM. Germline trimming cut 8 bases from V and 2 bases from J; bases unmatched to any gene: 5. The starting material was non-naive T cells sorted from PBMCs, obtained approximately 15 days before vaccination. The rearrangement uses TRBV28 and TRBJ2-1; 11 nucleotides agree with TRBD2. The clonotype originates from a man between 45 and 60 years old who received an inactivated influenza vaccine. The CDR3 reads CASEIAGGPYNEQFF. As DNA, the CDR3 is TGTGCCAGCGAGATAGCGGGAGGGCCCTACAATGAGCAGTTCTTC.